This TCR beta chain was sequenced during a study of shared clonotypes between healthy human individuals. TCRdb keeps only in-frame clones here, not all; method: immunoSEQ multiplex PCR. The profile shows over 850,000 clones, approximately 80% of them singletons. Adults of Caucasian background living in Nashville, Tennessee made up all donors. CDR1 and CDR2 from the germline V gene are SGHTA and FQGNSA. J gave up 4 bases and V 5 bases, and 6 bases lay outside the gene matches. The CDR3 runs 14 residues. In regard to this clone: Antigen: not known. Additional DNA sequences in this sample encode the identical CDR3.

Points from the study as a whole: For naive CD4 cells, roughly 4.6% of clonotypes were shared across a handful of donors. Clonotypes shared by all four donors outscored non-shared clonotypes in generation probability. Deeper or shallower sequencing was expected to change how clonotypes are shared among donors.

This receptor was taken from a man aged 18 to 29 in good health. Some clones in this sample may be carry-over from other donors' samples. Sequencing was done on a sample of memory CD4+ T cells from PBMCs. The sample's subset: CD45RA-negative fraction. The V call is TRBV7-2, the J call TRBJ2-5, with TRBD2 matching 8 bases. The CDR3 nucleotides read TGTGCCAGCAGCCCAGGACTAGCTGGAGAGACCCAGTACTTC. It specifies CASSPGLAGETQYF. The whole variable domain, filled in from reference TRBV7-2 and TRBJ2-5, reads GAGVSQSPSNKVTEKGKDVELRCDPISGHTALYWYRQSLGQGLEFLIYFQGNSAPDKSGLPSDRFSAERTGGSVSTLTIQRTQQEDSAVYLCASSPGLAGETQYFGPGTRLLVL.